This T cell receptor beta chain was documented in a study of CXCR3-negative and CXCR3-positive naive CD8 T cells. Study in general: With about 1.5 +/- 0.3 million reads per library, the TRB reads numbered around 130 million in total.

The CDR3 extends over 17 amino acids. From germline, CDR1 is SGHVS and CDR2 FNYEAQ. UMI-labeled 5' RACE TRB cDNA libraries were prepared from the cells. TCRdb derives one entry per CDR3 protein from the 5' RACE reads, leaving out DNA. Its table records approximately 24,000 distinct CDR3 sequences. Sample: naive CXCR3- CD8+ T cells from blood. This sample's subset: CD45RO-CCR7+CD27+CD95- naive CD8+ T cells lacking CXCR3 (TNR3-). The clonotype was recovered from a human donor in good health. Some clones in this sample may be carry-over from other donors' samples. The chain is built from TRBV7-6 and TRBJ1-1; TCRdb indicates TRBD1, and absent DNA this call remains unverified. CDR3 sequence reads: CASSLFGEGKPDTEAFF. The full variable domain, completed using reference TRBV7-6 and TRBJ1-1, is GAGVSQSPRYKVTKRGQDVALRCDPISGHVSLYWYRQALGQGPEFLTYFNYEAQQDKSGLPNDRFSAERPEGSISTLTIQRTEQRDSAMYRCASSLFGEGKPDTEAFFGQGTRLTVV.